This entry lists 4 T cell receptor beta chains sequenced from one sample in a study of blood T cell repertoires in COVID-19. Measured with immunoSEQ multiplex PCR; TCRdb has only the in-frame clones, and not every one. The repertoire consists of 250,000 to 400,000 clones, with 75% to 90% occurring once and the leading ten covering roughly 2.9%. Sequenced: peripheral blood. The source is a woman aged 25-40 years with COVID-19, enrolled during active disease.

The CDR3, as DNA: TGTGCCAGCAGTTACTCCGGGGATCTCTATGGCTACACCTTC. Translating gives CASSYSGDLYGYTF. The V gene is TRBV6-5, the J gene TRBJ1-2, with unresolved D. The V end was cut by 0 bases, the J end by 4 bases, with 9 bases between. The CDR3 is 14 amino acids. Germline values: CDR1 MNHEY, CDR2 SVGAGI.

The DNA of the CDR3 is TGTGCCAGTAGTATAGCTAGCGGGGAATACAATGAGCAGTTCTTC. Protein: CASSIASGEYNEQFF. The chain uses TRBV19 and TRBJ2-1; 9 bases align to TRBD2. CDR3 length: 15 residues. J lost 4 bases, V lost 1 base, and 2 bases had no gene match. The germline V gene encodes CDR1 LNHDA and CDR2 SQIVND (reference sequence).

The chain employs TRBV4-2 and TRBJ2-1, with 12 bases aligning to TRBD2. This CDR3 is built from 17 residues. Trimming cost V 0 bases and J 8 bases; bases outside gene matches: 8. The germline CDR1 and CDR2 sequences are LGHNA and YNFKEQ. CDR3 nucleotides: TGTGCCAGCAGCCAAGAGCCTAGCGGGAGGGCCATCGATGAGCAGTTCTTC. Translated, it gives CASSQEPSGRAIDEQFF.

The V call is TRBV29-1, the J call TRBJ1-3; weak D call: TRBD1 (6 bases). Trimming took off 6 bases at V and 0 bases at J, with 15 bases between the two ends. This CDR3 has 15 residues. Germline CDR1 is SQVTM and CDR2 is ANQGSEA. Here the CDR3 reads CSVETGFDSGNTIYF. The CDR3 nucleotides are TGCAGCGTAGAGACAGGTTTTGACTCTGGAAACACCATATATTTT.